The T cell receptor beta chain under discussion was sequenced for a study of blood T cell repertoires in COVID-19. About the research overall: T cells, B-cell-depleted T cells, or PBMCs supplied cDNA or gDNA.

Original analysis: Reference gene primer amplification yielded estimated nucleated cell counts. Repertoires were generated with immunoSEQ multiplex PCR, while TCRdb's copy carries only in-frame clones and drops some. V and J calls and clone size are those listed in that table; D and trimming were worked out from the DNA. The sample holds tens of thousands of clones, 76% seen once. This clone showed up just a few times. Other nucleotide sequences from this sample produce the same CDR3. This receptor was obtained from a man in his sixties with COVID-19, enrolled during active disease. The sequenced sample consisted of peripheral blood.

CDR3 protein: CASSPPGEYQETQYF. CDR3 in DNA: TGTGCCAGCTCACCACCCGGGGAGTACCAAGAGACCCAGTACTTC. V gene TRBV18 combines with J gene TRBJ2-5, with a tentative D call TRBD2 (5 bases). CDR1 is KGHSH, CDR2 LQKENI, per germline. The ends were cut back, 0 bases at V and 0 bases at J, with 8 bases in the middle. CDR3 length: 15 amino acids.